This is a list of T cell receptor beta chains from one sample in a study of blood T cell repertoires in COVID-19. This table comes from immunoSEQ multiplex PCR, and its TCRdb copy is limited to in-frame clones, with some not included. The sample yields about 95,000 clones, roughly 90% seen once. Sequenced: peripheral blood. The receptors were sampled from a woman between 70 and 85 years old with acute or convalescent COVID-19. The CDR3 runs from the conserved cysteine through the conserved F or W. The order of the fields is J gene, clone size, V gene, D gene, CDR3 protein, CDR3 DNA. A D gene is named only where the DNA matches it firmly. A row's size may be missing; if present it is once, few, many or a size class.

TRBJ1-2,NA,TRBV5-1,NA,CASSITGPDGYTF,TGCGCCAGCAGCATCACAGGGCCGGATGGCTACACCTTC
TRBJ2-7,NA,TRBV4-1,NA,CASSHLDTPNGHEQYF,TGCGCCAGCAGCCATTTGGACACCCCCAACGGTCACGAGCAGTACTTC
TRBJ2-5,NA,TRBV24-1,TRBD2,CATSDATSAQETQYF,TGTGCCACCAGCGATGCGACTAGCGCCCAAGAGACCCAGTACTTC
TRBJ1-1,NA,TRBV28,NA,CASSSSGLGRTEAFF,TGTGCCAGCAGTTCCTCTGGTTTGGGGCGCACTGAAGCTTTCTTT
TRBJ2-5,NA,TRBV2,TRBD2,CASSGGLAGGGAQYF,TGTGCCAGCAGTGGAGGCCTAGCGGGCGGGGGGGCCCAGTACTTC
TRBJ2-2,NA,TRBV6-5,TRBD1,CASSRDRLGTGELFF,TGTGCCAGCAGTAGGGACAGGTTAGGGACCGGGGAGCTGTTTTTT
TRBJ1-3,once,TRBV7-2,NA,CASSPLGGSGNTIYF,TGTGCCAGCAGCCCCCTAGGGGGATCTGGAAACACCATATATTTT
TRBJ1-2,NA,TRBV5-1,NA,CASSLGGNGYTF,TGCGCCAGCAGCTTGGGCGGGAATGGCTACACCTTC
TRBJ1-1,NA,TRBV5-4,TRBD1,CASSHQDRALAEAFF,TGTGCCAGCAGCCACCAGGACAGGGCGCTCGCTGAAGCTTTCTTT
TRBJ1-1,NA,TRBV10-1,NA,CAGGPGQAEAFF,TGCGCCGGAGGTCCCGGCCAAGCTGAAGCTTTCTTT
TRBJ1-5,NA,TRBV4-2,NA,CASSQDGRGGQPQHF,TGTGCCAGCAGCCAAGATGGAAGGGGGGGACAGCCCCAGCATTTT
TRBJ2-2,NA,TRBV6-2/TRBV6-3,NA,CASSYAGGYTGELFF,TGTGCCAGCAGTTACGCGGGCGGGTACACCGGGGAGCTGTTTTTT
TRBJ1-6,NA,TRBV5-1,NA,CASSLGQNNSPLHF,TGCGCCAGCAGCTTGGGACAGAATAATTCACCCCTCCACTTT
TRBJ2-3,once,TRBV19,NA,CASSPLETSEAQYF,TGTGCCAGTAGCCCCCTCGAGACTAGTGAGGCGCAGTATTTT
TRBJ1-2,NA,TRBV6-1,TRBD1,CASSGPTGAYHYGYTF,TGTGCCAGCAGTGGCCCGACAGGGGCCTACCACTATGGCTACACCTTC
TRBJ1-6,NA,TRBV28,NA,CASTPVGQNNSPLHF,TGTGCCAGCACCCCCGTTGGGCAGAATAATTCACCCCTCCACTTT
TRBJ1-6,NA,TRBV5-1,NA,CASSLQGGSYNSPLHF,TGCGCCAGCAGCTTACAGGGCGGTTCCTATAATTCACCCCTCCACTTT
TRBJ1-5,once,TRBV19,TRBD1,CATDRGSNQPQHF,TGTGCCACAGACAGGGGTAGCAATCAGCCCCAGCATTTT
TRBJ2-5,NA,TRBV18,NA,CASSPRDGQETQYF,TGTGCCAGCTCACCGCGGGACGGCCAAGAGACCCAGTACTTC
TRBJ1-2,NA,TRBV29-1,TRBD1,CSVDRDRGTNYGYTF,TGCAGCGTTGACCGGGACAGGGGCACTAACTATGGCTACACCTTC
TRBJ1-3,NA,TRBV6-5,NA,CASSYSTRGGNTIYF,TGTGCCAGCAGTTACTCGACCAGGGGAGGAAACACCATATATTTT
TRBJ1-1,NA,TRBV9,NA,CASSVEGSSAEEAFF,TGTGCCAGCAGCGTAGAAGGGAGCTCGGCAGAAGAAGCTTTCTTT
TRBJ2-7,NA,TRBV19,TRBD2,CASSIASGAPYEQYF,TGTGCCAGTAGTATCGCTAGCGGGGCCCCCTACGAGCAGTACTTC
TRBJ2-1,NA,TRBV7-9,TRBD2,CASSRNPLAGSEQFF,TGTGCCAGCAGCCGCAATCCCCTAGCGGGAAGTGAGCAGTTCTTC
TRBJ1-3,NA,TRBV29-1,NA,CSVGGRGASSGNTIYF,TGCAGCGTTGGTGGTAGGGGCGCTTCCTCTGGAAACACCATATATTTT
TRBJ2-3,NA,TRBV19,TRBD1,CASSIGGTGFTDTQYF,TGTGCCAGTAGTATAGGAGGGACAGGGTTCACAGATACGCAGTATTTT
TRBJ1-1,NA,TRBV6-6,NA,CASSYSGRNTEAFF,TGTGCCAGCAGTTACTCGGGCAGAAACACTGAAGCTTTCTTT
TRBJ1-4,NA,TRBV27,NA,CASSWSDRFNEKLFF,TGTGCCAGCAGCTGGAGTGACAGGTTCAATGAAAAACTGTTTTTT
TRBJ2-2,NA,TRBV10-3,TRBD2,CAPMRLAGGDGELFF,TGTGCCCCCATGAGGCTAGCGGGGGGAGACGGGGAGCTGTTTTTT
TRBJ1-3,once,TRBV5-4,NA,CASSLAQSGNTIYF,TGTGCCAGCAGCTTGGCACAATCTGGAAACACCATATATTTT
TRBJ2-1,NA,TRBV7-2,TRBD2,CASSLAGGPNNEQFF,TGTGCCAGCAGCTTAGCGGGAGGGCCCAACAATGAGCAGTTCTTC
TRBJ2-2,NA,TRBV19,NA,CASSRNTGELFF,TGTGCCAGTAGCCGGAACACCGGGGAGCTGTTTTTT
TRBJ2-2,NA,TRBV6-4,NA,CASSDTSGSGELFF,TGTGCCAGCAGTGACACTAGTGGAAGCGGGGAGCTGTTTTTT
TRBJ2-6,NA,TRBV19,TRBD2,CASSTTSGPFSGANVLTF,TGTGCCAGTTCAACGACTAGCGGCCCGTTCTCTGGGGCCAACGTCCTGACTTTC
TRBJ2-1,NA,TRBV15,NA,CATSRGGSKSQSYNEQFF,TGTGCCACCAGCAGAGGTGGCTCAAAGTCCCAATCCTACAATGAGCAGTTCTTC
TRBJ1-3,NA,TRBV7-2,NA,CASSPQGYSGNTIYF,TGTGCCAGCAGCCCGCAGGGATACTCTGGAAACACCATATATTTT
TRBJ2-6,NA,TRBV3-1/TRBV3-2,NA,CASSLMLATGANVLTF,TGTGCCAGCAGCCTAATGTTGGCAACTGGGGCCAACGTCCTGACTTTC
TRBJ1-2,NA,TRBV28,TRBD1,CASSLGRGSYGYTF,TGTGCCAGCAGTTTAGGCAGGGGGAGCTATGGCTACACCTTC
TRBJ2-5,NA,TRBV5-1,TRBD1,CASTLTGDLRETQYF,TGCGCCAGCACTCTTACAGGGGATTTGAGGGAGACCCAGTACTTC
TRBJ2-3,NA,TRBV5-5,NA,CASRREGTDTQYF,TGTGCCAGCAGGAGGGAGGGCACAGATACGCAGTATTTT
TRBJ1-2,NA,TRBV19,TRBD1,CASSIRQGVAGYTF,TGTGCCAGTAGTATACGACAGGGGGTTGCTGGCTACACCTTC